This T cell receptor beta chain was sequenced in a study of T cells in Graves' hyperthyroidism and ophthalmopathy. The source material, RNA transcripts, was used to amplify TCR beta CDR3 regions. HTBI primers were the set used in a first-round RT-PCR of the TCR CDR3. Each CDR3 protein gets one entry after TCRdb re-called the multiplex PCR reads with MiXCR. The data hold just over 550,000 distinct CDR3 sequences, with about half observed a single time. Between the trimmed V and J ends, which lost 2 bases and 7 bases, there was a span of 9 bases. Germline V gives CDR1 KGHSH, CDR2 LQKENI. The CDR3 extends over 12 amino acids.

The sequence came from a woman aged 18-35 years with Graves' hyperthyroidism. The sample was peripheral blood or thyroid tissue (not recorded which). This chain connects TRBV18 to TRBJ2-7, with D hard to call. CDR3 nucleotide sequence: TGTGCCAGCTCACCAATCCAAGGGGAGCAGTACTTC. It codes for CASSPIQGEQYF.